Included here is one T cell receptor beta chain sequence, with context. The antigen remains undetermined. Germline-derived CDR1 and CDR2 are SGHTA and FQGNSA. The CDR3 has 17 residues. V was pared by 7 bases and J by 0 bases, with 21 bases between. Points from the study as a whole: Tumor Tregs overlapped most with tumor, then blood, naive CD4+ cells. Whole repertoires were not studied in the larger cohort, only one V-J beta rearrangement. Tumor memory CD4+ T cell TCR gene usage clustered with blood and lymph node memory CD4+ cells and lymph node naive CD4+ cells.

Constant-region reverse primers amplified full-length variable regions, followed by semi-nested Nested Universal Primer A PCR. TCRdb ran MiXCR on the 5' RACE reads and lists one entry per CDR3 protein. The repertoire holds 62,000 or so distinct CDR3 sequences, with less than 25% as singletons. The sequence was obtained from a female donor with breast cancer. The V and J genes are TRBV7-2 and TRBJ1-1; no definite D call. Sequencing was done on a sample of memory CD4+ T cells sorted from a lymph node. Specified subset: memory CD4+ T cells, CD4+CD45RO+CD25-. DNA of the CDR3: TGTGCCAGCACCCCCTGGCAGAGCGAATCCATGAACACTGAAGCTTTCTTT. Its translation: CASTPWQSESMNTEAFF.